What follows is one TCR beta chain and its context. What this receptor recognizes is not known. No per-base quality is available; no much larger clone lies one base away. Library preparation was by 5' RACE. The run used an Illumina HiSeq 2500. The second PCR ran for about 6 to 11 cycles and used a J-beta primer mix along with a sample-barcoded 5' primer. A template-switch 5' adaptor carrying 12 random nucleotides introduced a unique molecular identifier onto each TCR beta cDNA molecule. Each sample yielded at least 2.5 million CDR3-containing paired-end reads. The Mint cDNA synthesis kit, primed by a TRBC-specific oligonucleotide, was used to synthesize first-strand cDNA from all RNA. Following uracil-DNA glycosylase treatment, all cDNA underwent a first 18-cycle PCR with the universal primers M1SS and BC2_uni_R. Per the original workflow: Normalization of each sample was performed by random selection of 1 million high-quality reads, each carrying a distinct molecular identifier. Instead of being binned into consensus sequences, reads that shared molecular identifiers were thrown out. MiTCR, with a Q25 quality threshold and the strictest error-elimination algorithm, was used for CDR3 identification, clonotype clustering and error correction. A nonparametric unseen species model using Euler transformation provided a lower-bound estimate of total TCR beta diversity. The raw public reads went through TCRdb reprocessing: fastp at Q25, MiXCR clone calling, in-frame beta chains kept. Rows with a matching CDR3 protein are joined into one entry that keeps the most common DNA and genes. The V and J calls were not made by the authors but by TCRdb's processing. Present in this sample are 1.5 million or so distinct CDR3 sequences, around 39% of which were seen just once. The biggest ten clones account for roughly 7.9% of the sample.

The data are from a study of blood T cells in healthy people across ages (dated by TCRdb to between 2014 and 2017). With respect to the entire study: In model experiments, roughly one uniquely barcoded TCR beta cDNA molecule per two T cells was captured by template switching. Four age groups were formed from the donors: young (average roughly 15 years), middle-aged (approximately 40), aged (62) and long-lived (approximately 80). Age-related changes in TCR beta repertoire diversity were measured in the study by deep sequencing normalized with unique cDNA molecular identifiers. For two donors (one aged 18 to 30 and one aged 80 or older), the study analyzed two additional independent replicas of 1 million unique cDNA reads from the same blood draw. To avoid experimental bias, donors of different ages were distributed randomly across sequencing lanes. The investigation overall reported the following: There was a strong correlation between observed TCR beta diversity and the percentage of naive T cells measured by flow cytometry. Because the CMV infection status of the donors was unknown, age-related changes in expanded clonotypes may potentially have been confounded. Estimates of total diversity based on one million sequenced T cells were considered lower bounds and underestimates. As age increased, observed TCR beta diversity per million T cells dropped in a roughly linear way, and a significant reduction was already evident by age 40. Compared with the aged group, the long-lived group had more naive CD4+ T cells, fewer expanded clones and increased TCR diversity, suggesting age selection. Bulk unsorted PBMC profiling prevented conclusive comparison of naive and antigen-experienced compartments.

Based on the germline V gene, the CDR1 and CDR2 sequences are SNHLY and FYNNEI. The CDR3 runs 11 residues from the cysteine to the phenylalanine. The sequence is cut down to CDR3 DNA, 33 bases in frame from base 1. Trimming at the junction amounts to 4 bases on V and 6 bases on J, and the germline ends lie 7 bases apart. Donors were roughly 40 systemically healthy Caucasian individuals from Russia aged about 6 to 100 years. Roughly 10 milliliters of peripheral blood were drawn from each donor into EDTA-treated Vacutainer tubes. Ficoll-Paque density-gradient centrifugation was used to isolate PBMCs, with at least 6 million per sample. Trizol reagent was used to extract total RNA from PBMCs, with at least 5.5 micrograms per sample. For every donor, flow cytometry on a PBMC aliquot measured the percentage of naive CD45RAhigh/CD27high T cells.

The receptor comes from a woman between 18 and 29 years old in good health. The receptor chain draws on TRBV2 and TRBJ2-7, with the D segment identity uncertain. Sequencing was performed on blood. Here the CDR3 is given as CASSGVPEQYF. DNA sequence: TGTGCCAGCAGTGGAGTGCCCGAGCAGTACTTC.